This TCR beta chain was recorded in a study of beta chain features in type 1 diabetes. This clone was detected only a few times. The CDR3 spans 17 residues. Per the germline V gene, CDR1 is MDHEN and CDR2 is SYDVKM. V was clipped by 10 bases and J by 4 bases; unmatched bases: 19. Isolated RNA was reverse transcribed in full, so expressed TCRB transcripts were sequenced. Sequencing used immunoSEQ multiplex PCR; TCRdb keeps in-frame clones, though not all of them. The sample has approximately 140,000 clones, 6.9% seen once. This chain links TRBV28 with TRBJ1-5; 7 bases map to TRBD1. Source material: central memory CD4+ T cells from blood. This sequence originates from a woman aged 25 to 39 in good health. The CDR3 DNA is TGTGCCACCCAAACCAATAAACTGACAGGGCGGAATCAGCCCCAGCATTTT. The encoded protein is CATQTNKLTGRNQPQHF.